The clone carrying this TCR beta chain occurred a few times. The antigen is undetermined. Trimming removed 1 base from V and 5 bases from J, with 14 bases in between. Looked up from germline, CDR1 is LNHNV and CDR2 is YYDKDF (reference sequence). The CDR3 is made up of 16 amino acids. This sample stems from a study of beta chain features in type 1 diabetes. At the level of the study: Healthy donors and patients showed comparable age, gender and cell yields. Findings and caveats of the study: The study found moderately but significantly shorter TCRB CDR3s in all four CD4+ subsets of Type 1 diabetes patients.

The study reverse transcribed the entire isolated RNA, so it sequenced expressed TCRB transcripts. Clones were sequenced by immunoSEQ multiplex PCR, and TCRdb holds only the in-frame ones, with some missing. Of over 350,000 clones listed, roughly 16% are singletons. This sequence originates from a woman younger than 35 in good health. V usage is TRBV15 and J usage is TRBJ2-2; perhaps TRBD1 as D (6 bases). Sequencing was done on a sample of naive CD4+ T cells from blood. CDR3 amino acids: CATSRGVRGETGELFF. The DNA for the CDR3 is TGTGCCACCAGCAGAGGGGTCAGGGGTGAGACCGGGGAGCTGTTTTTT.